These 17 T cell receptor beta chains were all obtained from the same sample, sequenced in a study of blood T cell repertoires in COVID-19. This table comes from immunoSEQ multiplex PCR, and its TCRdb copy is limited to in-frame clones, with some not included. The sample yields around 100,000 clones, around four fifths seen once. The source material was peripheral blood. The receptors were sampled from a man aged 70 or older with active or convalescent COVID-19.

The chain couples TRBV5-1 to TRBJ1-1, with D possibly TRBD1 on 5 matching bases. The CDR3 is 15 residues long. CDR1 and CDR2 from the germline V gene are SGHRS and YFSETQ. The germline V and J ends were trimmed by 0 bases and 5 bases, with 14 bases remaining between them. CDR3 region: CASSLGEWGRTEAFF. CDR3 in DNA: TGCGCCAGCAGCTTGGGAGAATGGGGGAGGACTGAAGCTTTCTTT.

By share, this clone ranks as medium-sized. The rearrangement uses TRBV7-2 and TRBJ2-1; 10 bases map to TRBD1. The CDR3 runs 14 residues. Germline CDR1 is SGHTA and CDR2 is FQGNSA. The trim removed 4 bases at V and 7 bases at J, leaving 4 bases unmatched. The CDR3: CASSSWTGGNEQFF. DNA of the CDR3: TGTGCCAGCAGCTCGTGGACAGGGGGAAATGAGCAGTTCTTC. Filled out from reference TRBV7-2 and TRBJ2-1, the complete variable domain reads GAGVSQSPSNKVTEKGKDVELRCDPISGHTALYWYRQSLGQGLEFLIYFQGNSAPDKSGLPSDRFSAERTGGSVSTLTIQRTQQEDSAVYLCASSSWTGGNEQFFGPGTRLTVL.

The chain is built from TRBV28 and TRBJ2-7; a weak D match, TRBD1 (5 bases). The CDR3 consists of 11 residues. Germline V gene sequence: CDR1 MDHEN, CDR2 SYDVKM. The ends were cut back, 5 bases at V and 6 bases at J, with 8 bases in the middle. Here the CDR3 reads CASSLRGEQYF. The CDR3, as DNA: TGTGCCAGCAGTCTAAGGGGCGAGCAGTACTTC.

This chain connects TRBV2 to TRBJ2-1; the D gene is possibly TRBD2 (5 bases). V dropped 2 bases and J dropped 0 bases, with 11 bases sitting between them. CDR3 length: 16 residues. Germline CDR1 SNHLY, CDR2 FYNNEI. The CDR3 here is CASSERLMSSYNEQFF. The DNA of the CDR3 is TGTGCCAGCAGTGAAAGACTAATGAGCTCCTACAATGAGCAGTTCTTC.

V is TRBV28 and J is TRBJ1-2; 7 bases map to TRBD1. Per germline, CDR1 MDHEN and CDR2 SYDVKM. The CDR3 totals 13 residues. Losses at the gene ends were 8 bases for V and 3 bases for J; bases not matched to a gene: 6. CDR3 in DNA: TGTGCCAGCTGCACCGGGACAGACTATGGCTACACCTTC. Translation: CASCTGTDYGYTF.

The rearrangement joins TRBV7-3 to TRBJ2-1; D is possibly TRBD2 (5 bases). This CDR3 has 15 residues. Between the trimmed V and J ends, which lost 5 bases and 1 base, there was a span of 12 bases. Looked up from germline, CDR1 is SGHTA and CDR2 is FQGTGA. CDR3: CASSPQRSSYNEQFF. The DNA for the CDR3 is TGTGCCAGCAGCCCCCAGCGGTCGTCCTACAATGAGCAGTTCTTC.

The chain uses TRBV6-5 and TRBJ2-7; 9 bases align to TRBD2. V trimming: 7 bases; J trimming: 5 bases; junction bases outside the gene matches: 9. Looked up from germline, CDR1 is MNHEY and CDR2 is SVGAGI. The CDR3 sequence is 14 residues long. DNA for the CDR3: TGTGCCAGCATGAGCGGGGGGCTGATGAACGAGCAGTACTTC. The encoded protein is CASMSGGLMNEQYF.

This chain joins TRBV28 and TRBJ1-1, with D uncertain. CDR1 MDHEN and CDR2 SYDVKM come from the germline V gene. V lost 6 bases and J 0 bases, leaving 8 bases between the germline ends. This CDR3 is 13 amino acids long. As DNA, the CDR3 is TGTGCCAGCAGGGGGAGTCTGAACACTGAAGCTTTCTTT. It yields the protein CASRGSLNTEAFF. The entire variable domain, with the rest obtained from reference TRBV28 and TRBJ1-1, is as follows: DVKVTQSSRYLVKRTGEKVFLECVQDMDHENMFWYRQDPGLGLRLIYFSYDVKMKEKGDIPEGYSVSREKKERFSLILESASTNQTSMYLCASRGSLNTEAFFGQGTRLTVV.

This chain connects TRBV2 to TRBJ2-7; D may be TRBD2 (5 bases). The CDR3 is made up of 14 amino acids. Germline CDR1 SNHLY, CDR2 FYNNEI. The ends were cut back, 6 bases at V and 2 bases at J, with 14 bases in the middle. CDR3 loop: CASSSRTATYEQYF. The CDR3 DNA reads as TGTGCCAGCAGCTCCAGGACTGCGACCTACGAGCAGTACTTC.

This chain connects TRBV5-1 to TRBJ2-7; a weak D match, TRBD2 (7 bases). Germline assignment: CDR1 SGHRS and CDR2 YFSETQ. This CDR3 has 18 residues. V was shortened by 1 base and J by 0 bases, with 20 bases between the two germline ends. The DNA of the CDR3 is TGCGCCAGCAGCTTGCCCCCCGAGGGAGGGGGGCACTCCTACGAGCAGTACTTC. Residues: CASSLPPEGGGHSYEQYF.

This clone was seen a handful of times. V and J are TRBV19 and TRBJ1-2; perhaps TRBD1 as D (5 bases). The CDR3 covers 12 residues. The germline V and J ends were trimmed by 8 bases and 5 bases, with 12 bases remaining between them. The germline CDR1 and CDR2 sequences are LNHDA and SQIVND (reference sequence). CDR3 loop: CASATGGYGYTF. DNA of the CDR3: TGTGCCAGTGCAACGGGGGGATATGGCTACACCTTC. The full variable domain, completed using reference TRBV19 and TRBJ1-2, is DGGITQSPKYLFRKEGQNVTLSCEQNLNHDAMYWYRQDPGQGLRLIYYSQIVNDFQKGDIAEGYSVSREKKESFPLTVTSAQKNPTAFYLCASATGGYGYTFGSGTRLTVV.

CDR3: CATSSRDRGYLPEAFF. The CDR3 bases are TGTGCCACCAGCAGCCGGGACAGGGGGTACCTCCCCGAAGCTTTCTTT. The genes are TRBV15 and TRBJ1-1, with 11 bases lining up with TRBD1. Germline V gene sequence: CDR1 LNHNV, CDR2 YYDKDF (reference sequence). Losses at the gene ends were 3 bases for V and 8 bases for J; bases not matched to a gene: 11. The CDR3 consists of 16 residues. Filled out from reference TRBV15 and TRBJ1-1, the complete variable domain reads DAMVIQNPRYQVTQFGKPVTLSCSQTLNHNVMYWYQQKSSQAPKLLFHYYDKDFNNEADTPDNFQSRRPNTSFCFLDIRSPGLGDTAMYLCATSSRDRGYLPEAFFGQGTRLTVV.

The genes are TRBV5-1 and TRBJ2-1; 8 bases are a match to TRBD2. The CDR3 loop spans 14 amino acids. Germline V gene lookup returns CDR1 SGHRS and CDR2 YFSETQ. The ends lost 1 base at V and 7 bases at J; junction bases unmatched: 4. The CDR3 spells CASSLSGGDNEQFF. Written as DNA, the CDR3 is TGCGCCAGCAGCTTGTCCGGGGGGGATAATGAGCAGTTCTTC.

The rearrangement links TRBV3-1 (or the pseudogene TRBV3-2) to TRBJ1-6; weak D call: TRBD1 (5 bases). The CDR3 totals 13 residues. Germline lookup yields CDR1 LGHDT and CDR2 YNNKEL (reference sequence). V dropped 8 bases and J dropped 0 bases, with 5 bases sitting between them. CDR3 bases: TGTGCCAGCCAGGGCTCCTATAATTCACCCCTCCACTTT. This codes for CASQGSYNSPLHF.

This clone has only a few counts. Its ends do not fully match the called genes, so a read error is possible. The chain joins TRBV28 to TRBJ2-2; perhaps TRBD1 as D (6 bases). The CDR3 has 13 residues. Germline lookup yields CDR1 MDHEN and CDR2 SYDVKM. The CDR3 reads CAGRGQNTGELFF. The CDR3 nucleotides are TGTGCCGGCAGGGGCCAGAACACCGGGGAGCTGTTTTTT.

The chain is built from TRBV19 and TRBJ1-5; 7 bases are a match to TRBD1. CDR1 LNHDA and CDR2 SQIVND come from the germline V gene (reference sequence). The CDR3 spans 16 residues. Losses at the gene ends were 5 bases for V and 6 bases for J; bases not matched to a gene: 13. The CDR3 DNA follows: TGTGCCAGTAGTCAACTGGGAAGGGGGCCGGGTCAGCCCCAGCATTTT. This sequence encodes CASSQLGRGPGQPQHF.

The J gene is TRBJ1-5, the V gene TRBV2, with 10 bases matching TRBD1. CDR3 size: 16 residues. Looked up from germline, CDR1 is SNHLY and CDR2 is FYNNEI. Losses at the gene ends were 7 bases for V and 1 base for J; bases not matched to a gene: 7. The CDR3 sequence is CASKFGQGVSNQPQHF. The CDR3 region has the DNA TGTGCCAGCAAATTTGGACAGGGGGTAAGCAATCAGCCCCAGCATTTT.